This T cell receptor (beta chain) originates from a study of blood T cell repertoires in COVID-19. The data were produced by immunoSEQ multiplex PCR, yet TCRdb's version contains in-frame clones alone and is incomplete. The table has over 200,000 clones, more than 70% seen once. V was cut by 4 bases and J by 6 bases, with 6 bases left in between. Germline CDR1 and CDR2: LGHNA and YNFKEQ. The CDR3 has 11 amino acids. The receptor was isolated from a woman aged 45-65 years with acute or convalescent COVID-19. This chain connects TRBV4-2 to TRBJ1-1; no reliable D call. The specimen was peripheral blood. The CDR3 DNA sequence: TGTGCCAGCAGCCGCCGGGCTGAAGCTTTCTTT. As protein: CASSRRAEAFF.